This T cell receptor beta chain emerged from a study of T cell responses to AZD1222 COVID-19 vaccine. Study-level results: Unmutated variant regions are reportedly the target of nearly half of TCRs that are spike-specific. The sample set comprised mostly white British donors with more females, and clonal diversity was possibly underestimated.

Using immunoSEQ multiplex PCR, the repertoire was profiled, and TCRdb retains in-frame clones only, with some absent. The sample carries about 83,000 clones, roughly 85% recorded once. On this clone: Its antigen is currently unknown.

Second-dose intervals of approximately 4 or approximately 12 weeks were pooled. The CDR3 has 12 amino acids. V dropped 4 bases and J dropped 4; count of bases not matched to a gene: 1. The germline gives CDR1 SEHNR, CDR2 FQNEAQ (reference sequence). The sequence derives from an adult who received the AZD1222 COVID-19 vaccine. Specimen: peripheral blood, collected 28 days after the second AZD1222 dose. V and J are TRBV7-9 and TRBJ2-7; 7 nucleotides align to TRBD1. The CDR3 spells CASSWDSYEQYF. CDR3 bases: TGTGCCAGCAGCTGGGACAGTTACGAGCAGTACTTC.